These 24 T cell receptor beta chains came from one sample sequenced in a study of beta chain features in type 1 diabetes. No antigen has been assigned to these receptors. Findings and limits, study-wide: Type 1 diabetes patients had TCRB CDR3s that were shorter (moderately but significantly so) in all four CD4+ subsets.

Investigators reverse transcribed all isolated RNA, so they sequenced expressed TCRB transcripts. The table came from immunoSEQ multiplex PCR; TCRdb's copy has only in-frame clones and leaves some out. The data show around 250,000 clones, with over 11% seen just once and about 0.016% held by the top ten. Source material: naive CD4+ T cells from blood. The receptors were gathered from a young man with type 1 diabetes.

The chain carries TRBV7-2 and TRBJ2-2; D may be TRBD2 (5 bases). This CDR3 has 13 residues. The ends were cut back, 1 base at V and 6 bases at J, with 6 bases in the middle. CDR1 SGHTA and CDR2 FQGNSA come from the germline V gene. The DNA of the CDR3 is TGTGCCAGCAGCTTAGACGGGGCCGGGGAGCTGTTTTTT. The encoded protein is CASSLDGAGELFF.

The rearrangement joins TRBV19 to TRBJ2-5; D remains ambiguous. The J call may be in error: the DNA end matches TRBJ2-7 better. Germline V lookup: CDR1 LNHDA, CDR2 SQIVND (reference sequence). The CDR3 contains 13 residues. CDR3 bases: TGTGCCAGTAGTAAGAACTACTCCTACGAGCAGTACTTC. Translation: CASSKNYSYEQYF.

The chain combines TRBV28 with TRBJ2-2; D is unclear. This CDR3 region has 14 residues. Trimming pared 2 bases from V and 4 bases from J, leaving 8 bases between. CDR1 and CDR2 from the germline V gene are MDHEN and SYDVKM. For the CDR3, the DNA is TGTGCCAGCAGTTTAGTACAGTTCACCGGGGAGCTGTTTTTT. Its translation: CASSLVQFTGELFF.

This clone has more than one count but fewer than ten. The chain uses TRBV7-9 and TRBJ1-5; D may be TRBD1 (5 bases). CDR1 and CDR2 (germline): SEHNR, FQNEAQ (reference sequence). Between the trimmed V and J ends, which lost 5 bases and 10 bases, there was a span of 21 bases. The CDR3 totals 15 residues. The CDR3 region has the DNA TGTGCCAGCAGCGCCAGGGCTGGCGAAGGGGTCCCCCAGCATTTT. This codes for CASSARAGEGVPQHF.

This chain connects TRBV7-9 to TRBJ2-7; 10 positions match TRBD2. There are 16 residues in the CDR3. Germline-derived CDR1 and CDR2 are SEHNR and FQNEAQ (reference sequence). The trim removed 1 base at V and 6 bases at J, leaving 9 bases unmatched. The CDR3 DNA reads as TGTGCCAGCAGCTTAGTAAGGGCTAGCGGGAGCAGCGAGCAGTACTTC. This sequence encodes CASSLVRASGSSEQYF. The whole variable domain, remainder taken from reference TRBV7-9 and TRBJ2-7, is DTGVSQNPRHKITKRGQNVTFRCDPISEHNRLYWYRQTLGQGPEFLTYFQNEAQLEKSRLLSDRFSAERPKGSFSTLEIQRTEQGDSAMYLCASSLVRASGSSEQYFGPGTRLTVT.

V is TRBV5-1 and J is TRBJ2-1, with D hard to call. V was shortened by 3 bases and J by 0 bases, with 13 bases between the two germline ends. Per germline, CDR1 SGHRS and CDR2 YFSETQ. The CDR3 contains 16 residues. The CDR3 region is CASSYTPQSSYNEQFF. CDR3 DNA: TGCGCCAGCAGCTATACCCCACAAAGCTCCTACAATGAGCAGTTCTTC.

The chain has TRBV7-8 and TRBJ1-1, with D tentatively TRBD1 (6 bases). This CDR3 region has 15 residues. The germline CDR1 and CDR2 sequences are SGHVS and FQNEAQ. V lost 0 bases, J lost 4 bases, and 12 bases lay in between. The CDR3 DNA follows: TGTGCCAGCAGCTTAGCGCCAGGGGAGAGCACTGAAGCTTTCTTT. This codes for CASSLAPGESTEAFF.

The chain recombines TRBV6-5 with TRBJ2-5; maybe TRBD2 (6 bases). CDR1 MNHEY and CDR2 SVGAGI come from the germline V gene. V was cut by 0 bases and J by 5 bases, with 13 bases left in between. The CDR3 is made up of 15 amino acids. The CDR3 is CASSYSGSLRETQYF. In nucleotides, the CDR3 is TGTGCCAGCAGTTACTCCGGGAGTTTGAGGGAGACCCAGTACTTC.

In its sample, this clone was seen a few times. This chain uses TRBV29-1 with TRBJ1-3; D remains unclear. This CDR3 is 11 amino acids long. V was pared by 3 bases and J by 4 bases, with 4 bases between. From germline, CDR1 is SQVTM and CDR2 ANQGSEA. CDR3 in amino acids: CSVDRGNTIYF. Here the CDR3 DNA reads TGCAGCGTTGATAGAGGAAACACCATATATTTT.

This chain links TRBV28 with TRBJ1-5, with 7 bases that match TRBD1. Per the germline V gene, CDR1 is MDHEN and CDR2 is SYDVKM. The CDR3 is 16 amino acids. V was clipped by 6 bases and J by 3 bases; unmatched bases: 11. This chain's CDR3 is CASSPDPGGSNQPQHF. DNA of the CDR3: TGTGCCAGCAGCCCCGACCCAGGGGGATCCAATCAGCCCCAGCATTTT. Combining the CDR3 with reference TRBV28 and TRBJ1-5 gives the whole variable domain DVKVTQSSRYLVKRTGEKVFLECVQDMDHENMFWYRQDPGLGLRLIYFSYDVKMKEKGDIPEGYSVSREKKERFSLILESASTNQTSMYLCASSPDPGGSNQPQHFGDGTRLSIL.

V usage is TRBV5-1 and J usage is TRBJ2-1; D unresolved. CDR3 length: 13 residues. Per the germline V gene, CDR1 is SGHRS and CDR2 is YFSETQ. V was cut by 0 bases and J by 3 bases, with 4 bases left in between. CDR3 region: CASSLALYNEQFF. The CDR3 nucleotides are TGCGCCAGCAGCTTGGCACTCTACAATGAGCAGTTCTTC.

The chain carries TRBV9 and TRBJ2-1; no firm D call. The CDR3 covers 15 residues. The germline V and J ends were trimmed by 3 bases and 0 bases, with 10 bases remaining between them. Looked up from germline, CDR1 is SGDLS and CDR2 is YYNGEE. The DNA for the CDR3 is TGTGCCAGCAGCGCCGTACTAAGCTCCTACAATGAGCAGTTCTTC. The encoded protein is CASSAVLSSYNEQFF.

V gene TRBV27 combines with J gene TRBJ1-4, with TRBD1 matching over 8 bases. The CDR3 has 16 amino acids. Per the germline V gene, CDR1 is MNHEY and CDR2 is SMNVEV (reference sequence). Germline trimming cut 5 bases from V and 10 bases from J; bases unmatched to any gene: 15. The CDR3: CASSARPGQAFRKLFF. CDR3 nucleotides: TGTGCCAGCAGTGCCCGACCGGGACAGGCGTTTAGAAAACTGTTTTTT.

This clone was seen only a few times. J is TRBJ2-4 and V is TRBV6-6, with a possible D match to TRBD1 (6 bases). Trimming took off 5 bases at V and 11 bases at J, with 22 bases between the two ends. The CDR3 is 15 residues long. Germline values: CDR1 MNHNY, CDR2 SVGAGI (reference sequence). The CDR3 spells CASSVAQQGDTVQYF. The CDR3 nucleotides read TGTGCCAGCAGTGTCGCCCAACAGGGTGATACGGTTCAGTACTTC.

The chain uses TRBV7-2 and TRBJ2-2; 8 positions match TRBD2. There are 19 residues in the CDR3. V gave up 2 bases and J gave up 6 bases; unmatched junction bases: 17. CDR1 and CDR2 (germline): SGHTA, FQGNSA. The DNA of the CDR3 is TGTGCCAGCAGCTTAAGTTATAGCTTGGCGGGAGGTTCCGCCGGGGAGCTGTTTTTT. This codes for CASSLSYSLAGGSAGELFF. Supplemented by reference TRBV7-2 and TRBJ2-2, the full variable domain reads GAGVSQSPSNKVTEKGKDVELRCDPISGHTALYWYRQSLGQGLEFLIYFQGNSAPDKSGLPSDRFSAERTGGSVSTLTIQRTQQEDSAVYLCASSLSYSLAGGSAGELFFGEGSRLTVL.

This clone came up a few times. The chain employs TRBV10-3 and TRBJ1-2; D call uncertain. The CDR3 covers 13 residues. Trimming removed 2 bases from V and 6 bases from J, with 10 bases in between. The germline V gene encodes CDR1 ENHRY and CDR2 SYGVKD. For the CDR3, the DNA is TGTGCCATCAGTGAGGCAGGATCTGATGGCTACACCTTC. It translates to CAISEAGSDGYTF.

The genes are TRBV30 and TRBJ2-7, with 11 bases identical to TRBD2. V lost 0 bases, J lost 3 bases, and 13 bases stayed unmatched. The germline gives CDR1 GTSNPN, CDR2 SVGIG (reference sequence). CDR3 size: 18 residues. In nucleotides, the CDR3 is TGTGCCTGGAGTGTATTTGGGACTAGCGGAACCAGGAGCTACGAGCAGTACTTC. This encodes CAWSVFGTSGTRSYEQYF. Complete variable domain (other parts from reference TRBV30 and TRBJ2-7): SQTIHQWPATLVQPVGSPLSLECTVEGTSNPNLYWYRQAAGRGLQLLFYSVGIGQISSEVPQNLSASRPQDRQFILSSKKLLLSDSGFYLCAWSVFGTSGTRSYEQYFGPGTRLTVT.

CDR3 nucleotide sequence: TGTGCCAGCAGTTCTCCTAGCACAGATACGCAGTATTTT. Residues: CASSSPSTDTQYF. The gene calls are TRBV28 and TRBJ2-3; no clear D. Trimming took 4 bases from V and 0 from J, leaving 5 bases between them. The V gene's germline CDR1 is MDHEN and CDR2 SYDVKM. This CDR3 region has 13 residues.

The DNA of the CDR3 is TGTGCCAGCATGGACCCTCGGAGGCCCCCCGCGCATGAGCAGTTCTTC. As protein: CASMDPRRPPAHEQFF. The V and J genes are TRBV6-6 and TRBJ2-1; possibly TRBD2 for D (5 bases). Germline V gene sequence: CDR1 MNHNY, CDR2 SVGAGI (reference sequence). The CDR3 loop spans 16 amino acids. The V end was cut by 7 bases, the J end by 8 bases, with 24 bases between.

This clone has only a few counts. The chain carries TRBV29-1 and TRBJ1-4, with a tentative D call TRBD1 (5 bases). V gave up 7 bases and J gave up 6 bases, with 12 bases separating them. There are 12 residues in the CDR3. Germline values: CDR1 SQVTM, CDR2 ANQGSEA. CDR3 in DNA: TGCAGCGCAACAGGTGTGGATGAAAAACTGTTTTTT. Its translation: CSATGVDEKLFF.

The chain combines TRBV7-9 with TRBJ1-1; 10 bases are a match to TRBD1. This CDR3 comprises 16 residues. V shed 5 bases and J 3 bases; nucleotides not matched to a gene: 9. In germline, CDR1 is SEHNR, CDR2 FQNEAQ (reference sequence). CDR3 sequence reads: CASSEFLGQGDTEAFF. The CDR3 nucleotides are TGTGCCAGCAGCGAATTCCTCGGACAGGGGGACACTGAAGCTTTCTTT.

The chain couples TRBV10-3 to TRBJ2-7; 7 bases fit TRBD1. CDR1 ENHRY and CDR2 SYGVKD come from the germline V gene. The CDR3 consists of 14 residues. The CDR3: CANREAGGSYEQYF. DNA for the CDR3: TGTGCAAATCGTGAGGCAGGGGGATCCTACGAGCAGTACTTC.

This chain uses TRBV29-1 with TRBJ2-1, with D possibly being TRBD2 (6 bases). V dropped 5 bases and J dropped 0 bases, with 11 bases sitting between them. The CDR3 loop spans 14 amino acids. CDR1 SQVTM and CDR2 ANQGSEA come from the germline V gene. The CDR3 loop reads CSVSYSGSYNEQFF. The CDR3 DNA is TGCAGCGTTAGTTATAGCGGCTCCTACAATGAGCAGTTCTTC.

This rearrangement joins TRBV27 to TRBJ2-7, with D unresolved. Germline V CDR1 and CDR2: MNHEY, SMNVEV (reference sequence). This CDR3 spans 12 amino acids. The germline V and J ends were trimmed by 4 bases and 4 bases, with 8 bases remaining between them. The CDR3 nucleotides read TGTGCCAGCAGTTCCCGAGAGTACGAGCAGTACTTC. This gives the protein CASSSREYEQYF.